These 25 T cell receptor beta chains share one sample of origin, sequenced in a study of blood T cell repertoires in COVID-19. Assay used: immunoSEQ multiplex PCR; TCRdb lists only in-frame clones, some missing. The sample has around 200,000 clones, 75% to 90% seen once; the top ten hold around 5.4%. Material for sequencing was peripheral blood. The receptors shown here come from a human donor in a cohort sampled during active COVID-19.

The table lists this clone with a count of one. The CDR3 nucleotides are TGTGCCAGCAGCGTCGTACAGGGGGCAGATACGCAGTATTTT. Translating it yields CASSVVQGADTQYF. The chain is built from TRBV9 and TRBJ2-3, with 8 bases lining up with TRBD1. The V and J ends lost 2 bases and 4 bases, in that order; junction bases with no gene match: 3. CDR1 is SGDLS and CDR2 is YYNGEE in the germline V gene. There are 14 residues in the CDR3.

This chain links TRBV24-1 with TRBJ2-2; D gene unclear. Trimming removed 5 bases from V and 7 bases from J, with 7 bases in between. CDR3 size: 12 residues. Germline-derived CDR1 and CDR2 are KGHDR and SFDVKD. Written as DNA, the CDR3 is TGTGCCACCAGTGCTAACGGCGGGGAGCTGTTTTTT. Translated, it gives CATSANGGELFF.

The CDR3 loop is CASRLDRWPSYEQYF. The CDR3 DNA reads TGTGCCAGCAGACTGGACAGGTGGCCCTCCTACGAGCAGTACTTC. The V call is TRBV6-5, the J call TRBJ2-7, with 7 bases identical to TRBD1. Germline CDR1 MNHEY, CDR2 SVGAGI. This CDR3 has 15 amino acids. J lost 0 bases, V lost 6 bases, and 8 bases had no gene match.

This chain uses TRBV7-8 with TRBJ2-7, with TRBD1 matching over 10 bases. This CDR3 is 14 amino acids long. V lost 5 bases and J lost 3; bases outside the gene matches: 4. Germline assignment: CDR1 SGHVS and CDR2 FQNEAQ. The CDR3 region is CASSPWTGGYEQYF. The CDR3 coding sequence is TGTGCCAGCAGCCCCTGGACAGGGGGCTACGAGCAGTACTTC.

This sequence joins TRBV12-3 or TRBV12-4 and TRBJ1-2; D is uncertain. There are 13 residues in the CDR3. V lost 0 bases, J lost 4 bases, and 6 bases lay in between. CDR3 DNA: TGTGCCAGCAGTTTAGCCACAACCTATGGCTACACCTTC. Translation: CASSLATTYGYTF.

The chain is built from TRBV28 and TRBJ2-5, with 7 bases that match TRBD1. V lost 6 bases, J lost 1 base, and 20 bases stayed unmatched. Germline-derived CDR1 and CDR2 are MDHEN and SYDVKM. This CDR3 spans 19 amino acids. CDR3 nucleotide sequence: TGTGCCAGCAGCACCATACCGGGACAGAACCCCCCGCGCCAAGAGACCCAGTACTTC. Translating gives CASSTIPGQNPPRQETQYF.

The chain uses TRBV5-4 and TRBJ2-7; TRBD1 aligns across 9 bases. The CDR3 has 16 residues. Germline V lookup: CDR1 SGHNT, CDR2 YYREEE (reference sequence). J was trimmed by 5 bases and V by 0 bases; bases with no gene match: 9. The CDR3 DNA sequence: TGTGCCAGCAGCTTGGATTCCGGGACAGGGCAGAACGAGCAGTACTTC. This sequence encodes CASSLDSGTGQNEQYF.

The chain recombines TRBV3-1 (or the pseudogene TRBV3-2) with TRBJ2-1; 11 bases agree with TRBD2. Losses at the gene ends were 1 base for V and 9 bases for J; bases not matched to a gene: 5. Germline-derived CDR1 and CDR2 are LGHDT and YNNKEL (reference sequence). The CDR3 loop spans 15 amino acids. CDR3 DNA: TGTGCCAGCAGCCAAGTTCTAGCGGGAGGCTTTGAGCAGTTCTTC. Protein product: CASSQVLAGGFEQFF.

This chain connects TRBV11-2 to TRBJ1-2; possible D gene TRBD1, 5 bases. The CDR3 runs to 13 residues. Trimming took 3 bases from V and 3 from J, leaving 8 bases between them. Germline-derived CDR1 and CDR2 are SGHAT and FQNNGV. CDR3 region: CASSLGQYYGYTF. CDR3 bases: TGTGCCAGCAGCTTGGGGCAGTACTATGGCTACACCTTC.

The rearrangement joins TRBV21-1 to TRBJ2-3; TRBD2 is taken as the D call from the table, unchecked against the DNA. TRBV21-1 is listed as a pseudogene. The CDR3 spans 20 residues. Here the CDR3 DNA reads TGTGCCAGCATTAAACCGGGACTAGCGGGAGGTTTTTATAAATCGGATACGCAGTATTTT. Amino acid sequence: CASIKPGLAGGFYKSDTQYF.

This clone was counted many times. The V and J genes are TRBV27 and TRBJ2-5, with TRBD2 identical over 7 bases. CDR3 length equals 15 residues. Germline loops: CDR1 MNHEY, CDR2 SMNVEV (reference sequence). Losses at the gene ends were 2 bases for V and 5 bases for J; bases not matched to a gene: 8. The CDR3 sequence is CASSLGDGGSETQYF. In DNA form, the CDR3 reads TGTGCCAGCAGTTTAGGGGACGGGGGGTCGGAGACCCAGTACTTC.

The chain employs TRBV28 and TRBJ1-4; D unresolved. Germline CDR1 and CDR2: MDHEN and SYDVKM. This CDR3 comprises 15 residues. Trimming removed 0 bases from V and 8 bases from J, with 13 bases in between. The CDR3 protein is CASSLWGAHKEKLFF. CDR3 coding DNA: TGTGCCAGCAGTTTATGGGGCGCACATAAGGAAAAACTGTTTTTT.

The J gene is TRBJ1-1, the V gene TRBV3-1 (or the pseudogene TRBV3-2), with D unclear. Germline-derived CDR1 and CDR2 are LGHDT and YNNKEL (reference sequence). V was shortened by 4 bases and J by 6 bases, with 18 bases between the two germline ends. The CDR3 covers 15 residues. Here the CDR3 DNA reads TGTGCCAGCAGCCCGAATACCCGGGTAACCGCTGAAGCTTTCTTT. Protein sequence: CASSPNTRVTAEAFF.

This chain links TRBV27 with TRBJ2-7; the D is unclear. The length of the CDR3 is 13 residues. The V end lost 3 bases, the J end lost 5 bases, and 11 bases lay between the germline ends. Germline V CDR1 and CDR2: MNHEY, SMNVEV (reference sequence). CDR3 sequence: CASSFGSRNEQYF. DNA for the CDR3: TGTGCCAGCAGTTTCGGGTCCCGGAACGAGCAGTACTTC.

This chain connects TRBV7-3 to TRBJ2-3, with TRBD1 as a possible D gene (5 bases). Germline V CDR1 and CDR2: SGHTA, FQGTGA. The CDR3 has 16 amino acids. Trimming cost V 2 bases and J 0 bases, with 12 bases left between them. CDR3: CASSLRAGLSTDTQYF. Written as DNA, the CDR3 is TGTGCCAGCAGCTTACGGGCAGGGCTTAGCACAGATACGCAGTATTTT.

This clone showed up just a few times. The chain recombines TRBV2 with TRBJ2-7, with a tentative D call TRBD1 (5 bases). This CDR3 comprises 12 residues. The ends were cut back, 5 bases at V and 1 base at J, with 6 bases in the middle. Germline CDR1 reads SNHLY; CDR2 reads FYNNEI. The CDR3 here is CASSRQSYEQYF. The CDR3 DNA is TGTGCCAGCAGTCGACAGTCCTACGAGCAGTACTTC. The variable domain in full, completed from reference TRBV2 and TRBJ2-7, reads EPEVTQTPSHQVTQMGQEVILRCVPISNHLYFYWYRQILGQKVEFLVSFYNNEISEKSEIFDDQFSVERPDGSNFTLKIRSTKLEDSAMYFCASSRQSYEQYFGPGTRLTVT.

The CDR3 reads CAWRWASGSYEQYF. In DNA form, the CDR3 reads TGTGCCTGGAGGTGGGCTAGCGGGTCCTACGAGCAGTACTTC. The genes are TRBV30 and TRBJ2-7; TRBD2 aligns across 8 bases. With V trimmed by 3 bases and J by 1 base, 5 bases remained unmatched. The CDR3 spans 14 residues. CDR1 and CDR2 (germline): GTSNPN, SVGIG (reference sequence).

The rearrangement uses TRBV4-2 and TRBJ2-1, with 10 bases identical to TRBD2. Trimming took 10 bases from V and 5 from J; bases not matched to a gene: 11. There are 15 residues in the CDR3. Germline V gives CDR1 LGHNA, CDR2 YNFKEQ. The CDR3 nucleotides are TGTGCCATCGGAGGATTAGCGGGAGGTGACAATGAGCAGTTCTTC. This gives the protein CAIGGLAGGDNEQFF.

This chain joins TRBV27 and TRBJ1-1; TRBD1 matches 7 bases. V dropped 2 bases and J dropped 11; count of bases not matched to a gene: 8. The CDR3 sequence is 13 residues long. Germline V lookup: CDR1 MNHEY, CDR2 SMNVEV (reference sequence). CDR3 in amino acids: CASSLEPGQEAFF. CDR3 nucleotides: TGTGCCAGCAGTTTAGAACCCGGACAGGAGGCTTTCTTT.

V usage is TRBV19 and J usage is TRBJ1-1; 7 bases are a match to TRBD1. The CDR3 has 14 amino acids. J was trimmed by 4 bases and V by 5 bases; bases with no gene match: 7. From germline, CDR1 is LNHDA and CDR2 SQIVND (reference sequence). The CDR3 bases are TGTGCCAGTAGTTCGACAGGGCGGGCCACTGAAGCTTTCTTT. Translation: CASSSTGRATEAFF.

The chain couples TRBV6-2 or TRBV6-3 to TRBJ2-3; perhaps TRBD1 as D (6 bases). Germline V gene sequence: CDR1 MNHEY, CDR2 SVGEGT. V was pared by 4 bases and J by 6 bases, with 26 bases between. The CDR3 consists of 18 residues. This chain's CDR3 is CASSSFARRGSRWDTQYF. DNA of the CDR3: TGTGCCAGCAGTTCTTTCGCTCGTAGGGGGTCGCGATGGGATACGCAGTATTTT.

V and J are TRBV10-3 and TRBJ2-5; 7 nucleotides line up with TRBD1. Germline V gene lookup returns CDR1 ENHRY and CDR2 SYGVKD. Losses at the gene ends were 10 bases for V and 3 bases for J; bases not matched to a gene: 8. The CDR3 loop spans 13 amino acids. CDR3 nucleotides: TGTGCCAGCAGATCGGGGACAGAAGAGACCCAGTACTTC. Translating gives CASRSGTEETQYF.

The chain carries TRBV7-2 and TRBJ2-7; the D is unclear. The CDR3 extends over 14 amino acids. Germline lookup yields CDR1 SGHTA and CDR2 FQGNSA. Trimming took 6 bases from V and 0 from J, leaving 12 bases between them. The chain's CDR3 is CASSPAAASYEQYF. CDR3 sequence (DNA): TGTGCCAGCAGTCCCGCGGCGGCCTCCTACGAGCAGTACTTC.

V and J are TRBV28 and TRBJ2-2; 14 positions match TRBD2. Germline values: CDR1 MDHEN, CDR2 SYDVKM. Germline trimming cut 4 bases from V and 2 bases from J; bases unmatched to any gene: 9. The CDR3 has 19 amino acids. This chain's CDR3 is CASSSPGLAGALNTGELFF. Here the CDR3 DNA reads TGTGCCAGCAGTTCCCCGGGACTAGCGGGAGCGTTAAACACCGGGGAGCTGTTTTTT.

The DNA of the CDR3 is TGTGCCAGCAGCTTAGAACAGGGGATCCTGAACACTGAAGCTTTCTTT. The encoded protein is CASSLEQGILNTEAFF. The chain employs TRBV7-2 and TRBJ1-1; 7 bases agree with TRBD1. From germline, CDR1 is SGHTA and CDR2 FQGNSA. V trimming: 1 base; J trimming: 0 bases; junction bases outside the gene matches: 5. This CDR3 is built from 16 residues.